The 22 T cell receptor beta chains below were found in one sample sequenced in a study of regulatory T cells in long-lasting Graves disease. Arm-PCR of CDR3 regions and iRepertoire HTBI primers were used to build TCR beta libraries. One entry per CDR3 protein results from TCRdb running MiXCR on the multiplex PCR reads. The table shows approximately 440,000 distinct CDR3 sequences, with around 16% occurring only once. Time point noted: newly diagnosed GD, antithyroid drugs for less than 3 months. With RNA extracted from PBMCs as input, the TCR library was made. This sample was also put to use in a study of T cells in Graves' hyperthyroidism and ophthalmopathy.

The specimen comprised peripheral blood mononuclear cells (PBMCs), sampled at new diagnosis, from a patient treated with antithyroid drugs. Receptor source: a man aged 35 to 55 with Graves disease.

This clonotype was picked up many times. V usage is TRBV30 and J usage is TRBJ1-2, with a tentative D call TRBD1 (6 bases). Germline assignment: CDR1 GTSNPN and CDR2 SVGIG (reference sequence). The CDR3 loop spans 17 amino acids. V lost 2 bases to trimming and J lost 4 bases, with 23 bases between them. CDR3 nucleotide sequence: TGTGCCTGGAGTCGGTTTGAAGAGGGGGGGCTGCGCTATGGCTACACCTTC. This sequence encodes CAWSRFEEGGLRYGYTF. The full variable domain, its missing parts supplied by reference TRBV30 and TRBJ1-2, is SQTIHQWPATLVQPVGSPLSLECTVEGTSNPNLYWYRQAAGRGLQLLFYSVGIGQISSEVPQNLSASRPQDRQFILSSKKLLLSDSGFYLCAWSRFEEGGLRYGYTFGSGTRLTVV.

This clonotype was seen more than once but under ten times. The chain joins TRBV18 to TRBJ2-1; a possible D gene is TRBD1 (7 bases). Germline CDR1 and CDR2: KGHSH and LQKENI. V gave up 3 bases and J gave up 4 bases, with 16 bases separating them. The CDR3 spans 16 residues. Written as DNA, the CDR3 is TGTGCCAGCTCACCCTTAGGGGGCGGGGCTTACAATGAGCAGTTCTTC. It is translated as CASSPLGGGAYNEQFF.

This clonotype was seen repeatedly, ten times or more. V usage is TRBV12-3 or TRBV12-4 and J usage is TRBJ2-1; a possible D gene is TRBD1 (5 bases). V dropped 6 bases and J dropped 9 bases, with 9 bases sitting between them. The length of the CDR3 is 11 residues. For the CDR3, the DNA is TGTGCCAGCAGAGTAAGGGGTGAGCAGTTCTTC. This sequence encodes CASRVRGEQFF.

This clonotype occurred many times. V and J are TRBV6-1 and TRBJ2-1; D remains ambiguous. The CDR3 consists of 14 residues. Germline CDR1 and CDR2: MNHNS and SASEGT. The V and J ends lost 2 bases and 4 bases respectively, with 9 bases between them. As DNA, the CDR3 is TGTGCCAGCAGTGAATTTCGTGAGTACAATGAGCAGTTCTTC. Residues: CASSEFREYNEQFF.

This chain joins TRBV15 and TRBJ1-4; 9 bases match TRBD1. This CDR3 is built from 15 residues. The V gene end was trimmed by 8 bases and the J gene end by 6 bases; junction bases not matched to a gene: 10. Germline V lookup: CDR1 LNHNV, CDR2 YYDKDF (reference sequence). In nucleotides, the CDR3 is TGTGCCACCCGCCCTTTGGGACAGGGCGATGAAAAACTGTTTTTT. This codes for CATRPLGQGDEKLFF.

Regarding this clonotype: A much more abundant neighbour one base away suggests this may be a read error. The J gene is TRBJ2-1, the V gene TRBV20-1; D ambiguous. The J call is in doubt because the DNA end fits TRBJ2-5 better. This CDR3 region has 15 residues. Germline V lookup: CDR1 DFQATT, CDR2 SNEGSKA (reference sequence). CDR3 amino acids: CSVTGSPPRMETQYF. CDR3 nucleotide sequence: TGCAGTGTCACCGGTTCCCCGCCCCGCATGGAGACCCAGTACTTC.

This clonotype has just a few counts. V and J are TRBV20-1 and TRBJ2-1; a possible D gene is TRBD2 (5 bases). Trimming left V 6 bases short and J 7 bases short, with 16 bases between. The CDR3 contains 13 residues. Germline CDR1 is DFQATT and CDR2 is SNEGSKA (reference sequence). The CDR3 region has the DNA TGCAGTGCAGCCAAGGGAGCTAAAAATGAGCAGTTCTTC. Encoded protein: CSAAKGAKNEQFF.

This chain connects TRBV10-3 to TRBJ2-3, with 15 bases aligning to TRBD2. The germline CDR1 and CDR2 sequences are ENHRY and SYGVKD. Trimming cost V 6 bases and J 9 bases; bases outside gene matches: 4. This CDR3 comprises 14 residues. The CDR3 bases are TGTGCCATCAGCGGACTAGCGGGAGGGTGGACGCAGTATTTT. It translates to CAISGLAGGWTQYF.

This clonotype was observed at least ten times. The rearrangement joins TRBV24-1 to TRBJ2-7; D not certain. Per germline, CDR1 KGHDR and CDR2 SFDVKD. The V end lost 2 bases, the J end lost 0 bases, and 10 bases lay between the germline ends. This CDR3 has 15 amino acids. The CDR3 reads CATSDSRKSSYEQYF. DNA for the CDR3: TGTGCCACCAGTGATTCAAGAAAAAGCTCCTACGAGCAGTACTTC.

This clonotype was observed at least ten times. This chain uses TRBV11-2 with TRBJ2-1, with D possibly being TRBD1 (5 bases). Germline CDR1 SGHAT, CDR2 FQNNGV. This CDR3 has 13 residues. V lost 5 bases, J lost 7 bases, and 12 bases lay in between. The CDR3 DNA reads as TGTGCCAGCAGCCCGGACATCGCGAATGAGCAGTTCTTC. Encoded protein: CASSPDIANEQFF.

This clonotype was seen repeatedly, ten times or more. V and J are TRBV5-1 and TRBJ2-7, with a tentative D call TRBD2 (6 bases). The CDR3 sequence is 14 residues long. CDR1 is SGHRS and CDR2 is YFSETQ in the germline V gene. The ends were cut back, 4 bases at V and 5 bases at J, with 16 bases in the middle. The CDR3 loop is CASSPGGGTHEQYF. CDR3 DNA: TGCGCCAGCAGCCCGGGCGGAGGGACGCACGAGCAGTACTTC.

The chain has TRBV6-2 or TRBV6-3 and TRBJ1-1; D is unclear. The V gene's germline CDR1 is MNHEY and CDR2 SVGEGT. This CDR3 is built from 11 residues. The ends were cut back, 6 bases at V and 10 bases at J, with 12 bases in the middle. CDR3 DNA sequence: TGTGCCAGCAGCTCCCGAATTAGAGCTTTCTTT. Translation gives CASSSRIRAFF.

In its sample, this clonotype was seen a few times. The rearrangement joins TRBV27 to TRBJ2-7; D is possibly TRBD2 (6 bases). Germline V CDR1 and CDR2: MNHEY, SMNVEV (reference sequence). The CDR3 covers 13 residues. Trimming removed 4 bases at V and 5 bases at J, with 12 bases between. CDR3 protein: CASSSQRRDEQYF. For the CDR3, the DNA is TGTGCCAGCAGTTCCCAGAGGAGGGACGAGCAGTACTTC.

This clonotype was recorded a few times. The V and J genes are TRBV20-1 and TRBJ2-7, with TRBD2 matching over 9 bases. The ends lost 5 bases at V and 3 bases at J; junction bases unmatched: 5. CDR1 and CDR2 (germline): DFQATT, SNEGSKA (reference sequence). The CDR3 length is 13 residues. The chain's CDR3 is CSARGTSRYEQYF. The CDR3 region has the DNA TGCAGTGCTCGCGGGACTAGCCGCTACGAGCAGTACTTC.

This clonotype was detected many times. The DNA of the CDR3 is TGTGCCAGCAGCCCTGGGACTAGCGGGCGTTACGAGCAGTACTTC. This gives the protein CASSPGTSGRYEQYF. The chain is built from TRBV6-1 and TRBJ2-7; TRBD2 matches at 12 bases. The CDR3 has 15 amino acids. Trimming at V came to 6 bases and at J to 4 bases, leaving 7 bases not matched to a gene. Germline CDR1 is MNHNS and CDR2 is SASEGT.

Only a few counts were recorded for this clonotype. This sequence joins TRBV5-1 and TRBJ2-2; D is unresolved. Trimming cost V 3 bases and J 8 bases, with 11 bases left between them. The germline V gene encodes CDR1 SGHRS and CDR2 YFSETQ. The CDR3 is 13 residues long. The CDR3 nucleotides are TGCGCCAGCAGCTCAACCGGTATAGGGGAGCTGTTTTTT. Amino acids: CASSSTGIGELFF.

V and J are TRBV15 and TRBJ2-7; TRBD1 matches 8 bases. With 4 bases clipped from V and 5 bases from J, the junction kept 10 bases outside the gene matches. Germline V lookup: CDR1 LNHNV, CDR2 YYDKDF (reference sequence). CDR3 length: 15 residues. CDR3 sequence reads: CATSKTAGGINEQYF. CDR3 bases: TGTGCCACCAGCAAAACCGCAGGGGGCATCAACGAGCAGTACTTC.

Many counts were recorded for this clonotype. The J gene is TRBJ2-1, the V gene TRBV28, with D perhaps given as TRBD1 or TRBD2 (5 bases each). Germline V gene lookup returns CDR1 MDHEN and CDR2 SYDVKM. The CDR3 sequence is 13 residues long. V shed 6 bases and J shed 5 bases, with 11 bases lying between them. CDR3 loop: CASSTGTDNEQFF. CDR3 DNA: TGTGCCAGCAGCACCGGGACCGACAATGAGCAGTTCTTC. Based on the CDR3 plus reference TRBV28 and TRBJ2-1, the full variable domain is DVKVTQSSRYLVKRTGEKVFLECVQDMDHENMFWYRQDPGLGLRLIYFSYDVKMKEKGDIPEGYSVSREKKERFSLILESASTNQTSMYLCASSTGTDNEQFFGPGTRLTVL.

The sample holds many counts of this clonotype. The V gene is TRBV20-1, the J gene TRBJ2-5; TRBD2 matches 9 bases. This CDR3 has 16 residues. The ends lost 4 bases at V and 5 bases at J; junction bases unmatched: 14. The germline gives CDR1 DFQATT, CDR2 SNEGSKA (reference sequence). CDR3 bases: TGCAGTGCTATTGACTCGCGGGAGGGCCTTGGTGAGACCCAGTACTTC. This sequence encodes CSAIDSREGLGETQYF.

Ten or more counts support this clonotype. V and J are TRBV2 and TRBJ2-7; a possible D gene is TRBD2 (5 bases). The CDR3 spans 14 residues. Between the trimmed V and J ends, which lost 4 bases and 5 bases, there was a span of 15 bases. In germline, CDR1 is SNHLY, CDR2 FYNNEI. This chain's CDR3 is CASSVEGKANEQYF. For the CDR3, the DNA is TGTGCCAGCAGTGTTGAGGGAAAGGCCAACGAGCAGTACTTC.

This clonotype was detected ten times or more. The gene calls are TRBV29-1 and TRBJ2-1, with D perhaps given as TRBD1 or TRBD2 (6 bases each). Germline CDR1 and CDR2: SQVTM and ANQGSEA. V lost 5 bases and J lost 7, with 15 bases in between. The CDR3 contains 13 residues. In nucleotides, the CDR3 is TGCAGCGTTAGCCAGGGGCGGGGAAATGAGCAGTTCTTC. Translation gives CSVSQGRGNEQFF.

The chain employs TRBV9 and TRBJ2-3; maybe TRBD2 (5 bases). Trimming removed 2 bases at V and 3 bases at J, with 13 bases between. The CDR3 has 15 residues. Germline CDR1 is SGDLS and CDR2 is YYNGEE. This CDR3 reads CASSVTGDGTDTQYF. CDR3 nucleotides: TGTGCCAGCAGCGTGACCGGGGATGGGACAGATACGCAGTATTTT.